The 15 T cell receptor beta chains reported below all come from one sample, sequenced in a study of T cells after yellow fever vaccination. MiXCR, run by TCRdb on the 5' RACE reads, gives a single entry per CDR3 protein. The data hold about 550,000 distinct CDR3 sequences, with over 15% observed a single time. The sequences come from PBMCs, collected 15 days after the yellow fever booster vaccination. All receptors come from a man aged 25 to 40 who received the YFV17D yellow fever vaccine.

This clonotype was seen more than once but under ten times. The chain joins TRBV11-2 to TRBJ1-6, with unresolved D. This CDR3 is built from 13 residues. Germline V gene lookup returns CDR1 SGHAT and CDR2 FQNNGV. Trimming removed 0 bases at V and 8 bases at J, with 5 bases between. CDR3 protein: CASSLDRDSPLHF. DNA of the CDR3: TGTGCCAGCAGCTTAGACCGGGATTCACCCCTCCACTTT. Looking up the rest from reference TRBV11-2 and TRBJ1-6 gives the full variable domain: EAGVAQSPRYKIIEKRQSVAFWCNPISGHATLYWYQQILGQGPKLLIQFQNNGVVDDSQLPKDRFSAERLKGVDSTLKIQPAKLEDSAVYLCASSLDRDSPLHFGNGTRLTVT.

In its sample, this clonotype was seen a few times. The genes are TRBV20-1 and TRBJ1-5; D not certain. The CDR3 extends over 14 amino acids. With 0 bases removed from V and 3 bases from J, the gap between germline ends came to 9 bases. In germline, CDR1 is DFQATT, CDR2 SNEGSKA (reference sequence). The CDR3 sequence is CSARDGNFNQPQHF. The CDR3, as DNA: TGCAGTGCTAGAGATGGGAACTTCAATCAGCCCCAGCATTTT.

This clonotype was counted a few times. The chain combines TRBV5-6 with TRBJ2-1; 7 bases line up with TRBD2. The CDR3 is made up of 14 amino acids. V shed 1 base and J 10 bases; nucleotides not matched to a gene: 8. The germline V gene has CDR1 SGHDT and CDR2 YYEEEE. For the CDR3, the DNA is TGTGCCAGCAGCTTGAAGCGGGGCCAGATAGAGCAGTTCTTC. Its translation is CASSLKRGQIEQFF.

The rearrangement joins TRBV7-2 to TRBJ2-5; possible D gene TRBD2, 6 bases. The CDR3 has 15 residues. The germline CDR1 and CDR2 sequences are SGHTA and FQGNSA. The V and J ends lost 5 bases and 0 bases respectively, with 13 bases between them. This chain's CDR3 is CASSTQTSYQETQYF. In nucleotides, the CDR3 is TGTGCCAGCAGCACTCAGACTAGTTACCAAGAGACCCAGTACTTC.

The rearrangement uses TRBV6-1 and TRBJ2-1, with 7 bases lining up with TRBD1. The CDR3 is made up of 14 amino acids. Germline CDR1 reads MNHNS; CDR2 reads SASEGT. V dropped 6 bases and J dropped 10; count of bases not matched to a gene: 12. This CDR3 reads CASRQRQGLHEQFF. DNA of the CDR3: TGTGCCAGCAGACAAAGACAGGGCTTACACGAGCAGTTCTTC.

This clonotype was counted only a few times. The gene calls are TRBV20-1 and TRBJ1-4; TRBD1 matches 9 bases. The germline gives CDR1 DFQATT, CDR2 SNEGSKA (reference sequence). V shed 5 bases and J 12 bases; nucleotides not matched to a gene: 16. There are 15 residues in the CDR3. The CDR3 loop reads CSAEGSETGGLELFF. For the CDR3, the DNA is TGCAGTGCTGAAGGGTCGGAGACAGGGGGTTTGGAACTGTTTTTT.

This clonotype occurred a few times. The chain has TRBV5-6 and TRBJ2-5, with D possibly being TRBD1 or TRBD2 (5 bases each). Germline V CDR1 and CDR2: SGHDT, YYEEEE. This CDR3 is built from 14 residues. V was pared by 4 bases and J by 5 bases, with 15 bases between. The CDR3 protein is CASSQGTASETQYF. Here the CDR3 DNA reads TGTGCCAGCAGCCAAGGGACGGCCTCCGAGACCCAGTACTTC.

V usage is TRBV28 and J usage is TRBJ2-7; no firm D call. There are 14 residues in the CDR3. Germline CDR1 and CDR2: MDHEN and SYDVKM. The germline V and J ends were trimmed by 5 bases and 2 bases, with 13 bases remaining between them. The CDR3 protein is CASSPPVGAYEQYF. As DNA, the CDR3 is TGTGCCAGCAGTCCCCCGGTTGGAGCCTACGAGCAGTACTTC.

In this sample, this clonotype turned up a few times. The V and J genes are TRBV7-2 and TRBJ2-4; possible D gene TRBD2, 5 bases. The CDR3 is 14 residues long. Germline CDR1 and CDR2: SGHTA and FQGNSA. The ends were cut back, 4 bases at V and 3 bases at J, with 10 bases in the middle. The CDR3 is CASSYGEGKNIQYF. CDR3 sequence (DNA): TGTGCCAGCAGCTACGGTGAGGGCAAAAACATTCAGTACTTC.

This clonotype has a handful of counts. This chain links TRBV14 with TRBJ2-1; D is perhaps TRBD2 (6 bases). Trimming removed 1 base at V and 0 bases at J, with 13 bases between. The CDR3 is 17 amino acids. CDR1 is SGHDN, CDR2 FVKESK, per germline. CDR3 nucleotides: TGTGCCAGCAGCCAAGTTGGAGGGTCTCCCTCCTACAATGAGCAGTTCTTC. As protein: CASSQVGGSPSYNEQFF.

This CDR3 reads CSAREDRDYSSYNEQFF. Written as DNA, the CDR3 is TGCAGTGCTAGAGAAGACCGTGACTACAGCTCCTACAATGAGCAGTTCTTC. V gene TRBV20-1 combines with J gene TRBJ2-1; D is perhaps TRBD2 (5 bases). The germline V gene encodes CDR1 DFQATT and CDR2 SNEGSKA (reference sequence). The germline V and J ends were trimmed by 0 bases and 0 bases, with 15 bases remaining between them. The CDR3 has 17 amino acids.

This clonotype was counted only a few times. V usage is TRBV19 and J usage is TRBJ2-7, with TRBD2 matching 8 bases. V shed 8 bases and J 3 bases; nucleotides not matched to a gene: 9. Germline CDR1 and CDR2: LNHDA and SQIVND (reference sequence). The CDR3 is 14 residues long. As DNA, the CDR3 is TGTGCCAGTTCGGTACAAGCGGGAGACTACGAGCAGTACTTC. Its protein product is CASSVQAGDYEQYF.

A few counts support this clonotype. The chain is built from TRBV6-2 or TRBV6-3 and TRBJ2-1; 13 bases fit TRBD2. V was pared by 7 bases and J by 0 bases, with 3 bases of the junction left unmatched. CDR1 is MNHEY and CDR2 is SVGEGT in the germline V gene. This CDR3 has 16 amino acids. The CDR3 sequence: CASTGTSGNSYNEQFF. Written as DNA, the CDR3 is TGTGCCAGCACCGGGACTAGCGGGAACTCCTACAATGAGCAGTTCTTC.

This clonotype was recorded once. The genes are TRBV5-1 and TRBJ2-7; D not resolved. Germline loops: CDR1 SGHRS, CDR2 YFSETQ. This CDR3 contains 15 residues. V lost 4 bases, J lost 4 bases, and 18 bases lay in between. The CDR3 coding sequence is TGCGCCAGCAGCCCGAATGTGGGCGCAATGTACGAGCAGTACTTC. Amino acid sequence: CASSPNVGAMYEQYF. The complete variable domain, with remaining parts taken from reference TRBV5-1 and TRBJ2-7, reads KAGVTQTPRYLIKTRGQQVTLSCSPISGHRSVSWYQQTPGQGLQFLFEYFSETQRNKGNFPGRFSGRQFSNSRSEMNVSTLELGDSALYLCASSPNVGAMYEQYFGPGTRLTVT.

The genes are TRBV20-1 and TRBJ1-1; the match to TRBD1 covers 7 bases. The CDR3 has 15 residues. Trimming removed 0 bases from V and 2 bases from J; junction bases left unmatched: 6. CDR1 and CDR2 (germline): DFQATT, SNEGSKA (reference sequence). CDR3 DNA sequence: TGCAGTGCTAGAGATCAAGGGACAGCAAACACTGAAGCTTTCTTT. Amino acids: CSARDQGTANTEAFF.